This T cell receptor beta chain was identified during a study of OX40 agonist ivuxolimab in advanced cancers. The assay was immunoSEQ multiplex PCR, and TCRdb's table has in-frame clones only and misses some. The profile shows around 88,000 clones, roughly 94% of them singletons. Per germline, CDR1 SGHRS and CDR2 YFSETQ. V dropped 3 bases and J dropped 2 bases, with 11 bases sitting between them. This CDR3 contains 14 residues. The gene calls are TRBV5-1 and TRBJ1-1; D is unresolved. The specimen was CD4+ or CD8+ T cells sorted from blood, collected in a trial of the OX40 agonist ivuxolimab. The receptor's source is an adult with an advanced solid tumor such as melanoma, head and neck, liver or kidney cancer. The CDR3 loop reads CASSSQASNTEAFF. CDR3 in DNA: TGCGCCAGCAGCTCCCAGGCCTCAAACACTGAAGCTTTCTTT.